Here is one T cell receptor (beta chain) with its context. The data were obtained in a study of T cells in Graves' hyperthyroidism and ophthalmopathy. This CDR3 region has 15 residues. V dropped 4 bases and J dropped 8; count of bases not matched to a gene: 12. Per the germline V gene, CDR1 is SGHRS and CDR2 is YFSETQ. Amplification of TCR beta CDR3 regions used RNA as the template. TCR CDR3 underwent first-round RT-PCR with the HTBI primer set. TCRdb recomputed calls from the multiplex PCR reads with MiXCR, one row per CDR3 protein. The sample has about 350,000 distinct CDR3 sequences, about a sixth seen once.

This TCR was recovered from a woman in her forties with Graves' ophthalmopathy. Sequenced sample: blood. The rearrangement links TRBV5-1 to TRBJ1-2; 9 bases map to TRBD1. CDR3 nucleotides: TGCGCCAGCAGCCCGGCCGGGACAGGGATGGAGGGCTACACCTTC. Translated, it gives CASSPAGTGMEGYTF.